This T cell receptor beta chain was sequenced during a study of blood T cell repertoires in COVID-19. Study-level information: Whether acute or convalescent, the COVID-19 samples came from the United States, Italy and Spain. In each case, the material was cDNA or gDNA derived from T cells, B-cell-depleted T cells, or PBMCs.

Original processing notes: Quantification of nucleated cells was approximated via reference gene primer amplification. Some clones are missing from TCRdb's copy, which holds only in-frame ones; the method was immunoSEQ multiplex PCR. The V and J calls and clone size come from that table; D and trimming were worked out from the DNA. The sample carries more than 300,000 clones, about 84% recorded once. CDR3 length: 15 amino acids. Germline CDR1 reads SGDLS; CDR2 reads YYNGEE. Trimming cost V 0 bases and J 1 base; bases outside gene matches: 0. This clone was detected once. The sample carries other DNA sequences with the same CDR3.

Sequencing input: peripheral blood. The chain links TRBV9 to TRBJ2-1; TRBD2 agrees at 8 bases. This receptor was taken from a woman aged 45 to 65 with acute or convalescent COVID-19. This CDR3 reads CASSVVAGSYNEQFF. The CDR3 DNA sequence: TGTGCCAGCAGCGTAGTAGCGGGGTCCTACAATGAGCAGTTCTTC.